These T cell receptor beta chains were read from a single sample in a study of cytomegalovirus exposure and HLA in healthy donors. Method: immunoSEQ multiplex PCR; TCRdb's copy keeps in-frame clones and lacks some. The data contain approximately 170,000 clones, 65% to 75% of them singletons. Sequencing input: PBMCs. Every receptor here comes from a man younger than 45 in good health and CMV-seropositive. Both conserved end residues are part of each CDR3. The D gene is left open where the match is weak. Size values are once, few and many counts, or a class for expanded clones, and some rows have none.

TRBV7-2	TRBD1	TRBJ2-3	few	TGTGCCAGCAGCTTTGACAGGGGGACAGATACGCAGTATTTT	CASSFDRGTDTQYF
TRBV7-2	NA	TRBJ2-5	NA	TGTGCCAGCAGCCACCCGGGTTCCGCCCGTGCCCAGTACTTC	CASSHPGSARAQYF
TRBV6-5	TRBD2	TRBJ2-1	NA	TGTGCCAGCAGCCGAACCGGGACTAGGGTCGATGAGCAGTTCTTC	CASSRTGTRVDEQFF
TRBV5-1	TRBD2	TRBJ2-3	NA	TGCGCCAGCAGCACAATAGCGGGAGATACGCAGTATTTT	CASSTIAGDTQYF
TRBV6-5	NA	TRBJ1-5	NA	TGTGCCAGCAGTTACGAAGCAGGTGGCAATCAGCCCCAGCATTTT	CASSYEAGGNQPQHF
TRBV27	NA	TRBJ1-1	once	TGTGCCAGCAGTTTCAGTGGGGCCAACACTGAAGCTTTCTTT	CASSFSGANTEAFF
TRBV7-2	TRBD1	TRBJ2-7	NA	TGTGCCAGCAGCGGGGGACAGCAGGGTGGCGAGCAGTACTTC	CASSGGQQGGEQYF
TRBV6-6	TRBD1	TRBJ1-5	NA	TGTGCCAGAGGGGAAGGGGGCCACCCCCAGCCCCAGCATTTT	CARGEGGHPQPQHF
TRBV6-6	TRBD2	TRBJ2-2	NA	TGTGCCAGCAGACCCCCACTAGCGTACGGGGAGCTGTTTTTT	CASRPPLAYGELFF
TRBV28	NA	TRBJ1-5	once	TGTGCCAGCAGTTTAGTAAACAGTGGCAATCAGCCCCAGCATTTT	CASSLVNSGNQPQHF
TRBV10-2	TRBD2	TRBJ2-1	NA	TGCGCCAGCGGGTTGCTAGCGGGGTACAATGAGCAGTTCTTC	CASGLLAGYNEQFF
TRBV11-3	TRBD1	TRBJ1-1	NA	TGTGCCAGCAGCATGATGGACAGGGTTGGGATGAACACTGAAGCTTTCTTT	CASSMMDRVGMNTEAFF
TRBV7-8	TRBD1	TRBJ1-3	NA	TGTGCCAGCAGCTTCGACAGGGGATCCTCTGGAAACACCATATATTTT	CASSFDRGSSGNTIYF
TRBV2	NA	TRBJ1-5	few	TGTGCCAGCAGTAGGAGATTTAGCAATCAGCCCCAGCATTTT	CASSRRFSNQPQHF
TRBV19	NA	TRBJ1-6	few	TGTGCCAGTAGTATAGATGGGAGCTGGAAGGGCAGCGACCATTCACCCCTCCACTTT	CASSIDGSWKGSDHSPLHF
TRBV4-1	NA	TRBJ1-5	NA	TGCGCCAGCAGTCCCCACAATAGCAATCAGCCCCAGCATTTT	CASSPHNSNQPQHF
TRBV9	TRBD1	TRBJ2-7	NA	TGTGCCAGCAGCGCAGGGACAGACTTAATCGAGCAGTACTTC	CASSAGTDLIEQYF
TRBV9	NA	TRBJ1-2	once	TGTGCCAGCAGCGTCGACAGGCGCTATGGCTACACCTTC	CASSVDRRYGYTF
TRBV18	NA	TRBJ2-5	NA	TGTGCCAGCTCGCCGGCCTTGAGGGAGACCCAGTACTTC	CASSPALRETQYF
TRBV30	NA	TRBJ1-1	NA	TGTGCCTGGAGTGTCGGACTAGCTTTCTTT	CAWSVGLAFF
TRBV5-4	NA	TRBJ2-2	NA	TGTGCCAGCAGCGTCCACGCCCTATCTCGAACCGGGGAGCTGTTTTTT	CASSVHALSRTGELFF
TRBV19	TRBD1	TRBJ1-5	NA	TGTGCCAGTAAGGGGCCCGGGGGACAGAATCAGCCCCAGCATTTT	CASKGPGGQNQPQHF
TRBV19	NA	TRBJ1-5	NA	TGTGCCAGTAGTATCGGAGGCAGCCTTTGGCCCCAGCATTTT	CASSIGGSLWPQHF
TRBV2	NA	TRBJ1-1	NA	TGTGCCAGCAGTGAACTCGGGACACCTAACACTGAAGCTTTCTTT	CASSELGTPNTEAFF
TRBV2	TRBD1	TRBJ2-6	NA	TGTGCCAGCAGTATTTCCGGGACAGGGTCCGGGGCCAACGTCCTGACTTTC	CASSISGTGSGANVLTF
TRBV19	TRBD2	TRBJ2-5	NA	TGTGCCAGTAGTTTGGCGGTACTAGCGCAAGAGACCCAGTACTTC	CASSLAVLAQETQYF
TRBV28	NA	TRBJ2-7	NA	TGTGCCAGCAGTTTCGCGGACAGTAGCTCCTACGAGCAGTACTTC	CASSFADSSSYEQYF
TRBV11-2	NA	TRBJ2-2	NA	TGTGCCAGCAGCTTATGGGGCAGAAACACCGGGGAGCTGTTTTTT	CASSLWGRNTGELFF
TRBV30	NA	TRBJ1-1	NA	TGTGCCTGGTCCCCACAGGGACCCCGCGGGGCTTTCTTT	CAWSPQGPRGAFF
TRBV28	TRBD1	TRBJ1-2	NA	TGTGCCAGCAGTTTCGACAGGGAAAAGCTCCCCGCAGTTGGTAGCGGTTTC	CASSFDREKLPAVGSGF
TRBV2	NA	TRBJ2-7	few	TGTGCCAGCAGTGGAGGGGGGGGCGAGCAGTACTTC	CASSGGGGEQYF
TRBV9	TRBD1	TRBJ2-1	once	TGTGCCAGCAGCAGGGACAGGGAAAATCGTGAGCAGTTCTTC	CASSRDRENREQFF
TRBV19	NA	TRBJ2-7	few	TGTGCCAGTAGGGACAGCGCCTACGAGCAGTACTTC	CASRDSAYEQYF
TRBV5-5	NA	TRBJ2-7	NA	TGTGCCAGCAGCGTGGACAGTATCTACGAGCAGTACTTC	CASSVDSIYEQYF
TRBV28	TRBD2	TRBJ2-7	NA	TGTGCCAGCTTTAGCGGGAGCTCCTACGAGCAGTACTTC	CASFSGSSYEQYF
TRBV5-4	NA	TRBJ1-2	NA	TGTGCCAGCAGCAGTACGGGGGTGTATGGCTACACCTTC	CASSSTGVYGYTF
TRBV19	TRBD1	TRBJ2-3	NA	TGTGCCAGTAGTGACTACAGGGGAATCGGAAATACGCAGTATTTT	CASSDYRGIGNTQYF
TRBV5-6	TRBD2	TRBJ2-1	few	TGTGCCAGCAACCTTGGAGCGGGGGGAAGGTCCTACAATGAGCAGTTCTTC	CASNLGAGGRSYNEQFF
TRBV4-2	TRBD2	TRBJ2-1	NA	TGTGCCAGCAGCCAAGTCTACGCGGGAGGTGGAGGGGATGAGCAGTTCTTC	CASSQVYAGGGGDEQFF
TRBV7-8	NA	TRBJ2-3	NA	TGTGCCAGCAGCCCCCGGTACGGGGGGCAGGATACGCAGTATTTT	CASSPRYGGQDTQYF
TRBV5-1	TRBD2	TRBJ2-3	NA	TGCGCCAGCAGCCAAGGCGGGGGGAGCACAGATACGCAGTATTTT	CASSQGGGSTDTQYF
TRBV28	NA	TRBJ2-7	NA	TGTGCCAGCTCCCCCTACTCCTACGAGCAGTACTTC	CASSPYSYEQYF
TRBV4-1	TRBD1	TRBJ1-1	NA	TGCGCCAGCAGCCAAGTTAGGACAGGGGCAAGAAACACTGAAGCTTTCTTT	CASSQVRTGARNTEAFF
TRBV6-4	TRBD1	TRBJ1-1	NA	TGTGCCAGCAGTTTAGACAGGGCGTCTACTGAAGCTTTCTTT	CASSLDRASTEAFF
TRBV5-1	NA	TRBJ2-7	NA	TGCGCCAGCAGCTTGGACAGGGGGGGGGAGCAGTACTTC	CASSLDRGGEQYF
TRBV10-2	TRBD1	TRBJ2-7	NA	TGCGCCAGCAGGATAGGGACAGGGTTAGGGGAGCAGTACTTC	CASRIGTGLGEQYF
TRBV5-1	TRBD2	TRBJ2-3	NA	TGCGCCAGCAGCCCCACCGCGGGAGTCACAGATACGCAGTATTTT	CASSPTAGVTDTQYF
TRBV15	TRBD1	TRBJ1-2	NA	TGTGCCACTACGGTTACAGGGGACTATGGCTACACCTTC	CATTVTGDYGYTF
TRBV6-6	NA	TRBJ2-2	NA	TGTGCCAGCAGTCCTCTACCTACAGGTTTCACCGGGGAGCTGTTTTTT	CASSPLPTGFTGELFF
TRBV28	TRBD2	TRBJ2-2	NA	TGTGCCAGCAGTTTATCGGGAGGGAGCACCGGGGAGCTGTTTTTT	CASSLSGGSTGELFF
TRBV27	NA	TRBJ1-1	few	TGTGCCAGCAGACGGGGGAACACTGAAGCTTTCTTT	CASRRGNTEAFF